Below are 14 T cell receptor beta chains sequenced from a single sample in a study of blood T cell repertoires in COVID-19 (dated by TCRdb to the early 2020s). Libraries were built with the immunoSEQ multiplex PCR assay. TCRdb's version of the immuneACCESS table is confined to in-frame rearrangements and falls short of the full clone set. An unresolved V gene accounts for under half of the shortfall where checked; the remainder is of unknown origin. The sample yields some 94,000 clones; 75% to 90% were counted once. In total, the top ten clones hold approximately 1% of the sample. Sequencing used peripheral blood. These receptor sequences come from a human donor in a cohort sampled during active COVID-19.

This chain links TRBV6-2 or TRBV6-3 with TRBJ2-7; 8 bases align to TRBD1. CDR1 and CDR2 from the germline V gene are MNHEY and SVGEGT. The length of the CDR3 is 16 residues. The trim removed 6 bases at V and 5 bases at J, leaving 15 bases unmatched. This chain's CDR3 is CASSTPGTGRINEQYF. CDR3 DNA: TGTGCCAGCAGCACGCCGGGGACAGGTCGTATCAACGAGCAGTACTTC.

This clone was seen a single time. The V gene is TRBV5-1, the J gene TRBJ2-3; TRBD2 matches at 8 bases. The V gene's germline CDR1 is SGHRS and CDR2 YFSETQ. The CDR3 contains 16 residues. V was pared by 2 bases and J by 3 bases, with 8 bases of the junction left unmatched. The CDR3 protein is CASSFEMGLVTDTQYF. CDR3 DNA sequence: TGCGCCAGCAGCTTCGAAATGGGACTAGTAACAGATACGCAGTATTTT.

The V call is TRBV10-2, the J call TRBJ2-1; 8 bases match TRBD1. V lost 0 bases to trimming and J lost 3 bases; unmatched junction nucleotides: 1. This CDR3 contains 15 residues. CDR1 WSHSY and CDR2 SAAADI come from the germline V gene. The CDR3 here is CASSESTGGYNEQFF. The CDR3 DNA reads as TGCGCCAGCAGTGAGTCCACAGGGGGCTACAATGAGCAGTTCTTC.

The chain joins TRBV19 to TRBJ2-3; TRBD1 matches at 10 bases. This CDR3 spans 14 amino acids. Germline V gives CDR1 LNHDA, CDR2 SQIVND (reference sequence). The trim removed 10 bases at V and 3 bases at J, leaving 7 bases unmatched. The CDR3 DNA sequence: TGTGCCACCCGAGGGACAGGGGCAACAGATACGCAGTATTTT. Translating it yields CATRGTGATDTQYF.

This clone was counted once. This rearrangement joins TRBV27 to TRBJ1-5, with 8 bases that match TRBD1. J gave up 5 bases and V 5 bases, and 8 bases lay outside the gene matches. Germline V gene lookup returns CDR1 MNHEY and CDR2 SMNVEV (reference sequence). The CDR3 totals 15 residues. The CDR3 DNA follows: TGTGCCAGCAGTCCCCGGACAGGGCGACATCAGCCCCAGCATTTT. It yields the protein CASSPRTGRHQPQHF.

On this clone itself: An end of the junction does not agree with germline; a read error may underlie this. The J gene is TRBJ2-3, the V gene TRBV12-3 or TRBV12-4; 9 bases fit TRBD1. CDR3 length equals 13 residues. CDR3 amino acids: CASSLFGDRVRNF. The CDR3 coding sequence is TGTGCCAGCAGTTTGTTCGGGGACAGGGTTAGGAATTTT.

V is TRBV6-5 and J is TRBJ1-4; 9 nucleotides align to TRBD1. Germline CDR1 reads MNHEY; CDR2 reads SVGAGI. There are 13 residues in the CDR3. After removal of 10 bases from V and 8 bases from J, the junction contained 8 bases not matched to a gene. The CDR3 coding sequence is TGTGCCAATCTACAGGGGGCAGGCGAAAAACTGTTTTTT. Its translation is CANLQGAGEKLFF.

CDR3 bases: TGTGCCAGCAGCTTAAGAACAGGGATGTCCTACGAGCAGTACTTC. Its protein product is CASSLRTGMSYEQYF. The chain is built from TRBV7-9 and TRBJ2-7, with D possibly TRBD1 on 6 matching bases. V was clipped by 2 bases and J by 1 base, with 12 bases between them. CDR3 length: 15 residues. Germline V gene data show CDR1 as SEHNR and CDR2 as FQNEAQ (reference sequence).

The chain uses TRBV28 and TRBJ1-5; D unclear. The CDR3 is 17 residues long. Trimming took 6 bases from V and 0 from J, leaving 18 bases between them. The germline V gene encodes CDR1 MDHEN and CDR2 SYDVKM. CDR3 nucleotide sequence: TGTGCCAGCAGCCCCCCTCGGAGACTTTATAGCAATCAGCCCCAGCATTTT. It yields the protein CASSPPRRLYSNQPQHF.

V and J are TRBV18 and TRBJ1-6, with a possible D match to TRBD1 (5 bases). CDR1 and CDR2 (germline): KGHSH, LQKENI. The V end was cut by 6 bases, the J end by 7 bases, with 13 bases between. CDR3 length: 14 residues. CDR3 amino acids: CASSRNDRNSPLHF. DNA for the CDR3: TGTGCCAGCTCCCGCAATGACAGAAATTCACCCCTCCACTTT.

The chain employs TRBV28 and TRBJ2-5, with 14 positions matching TRBD2. Germline V gene sequence: CDR1 MDHEN, CDR2 SYDVKM. The CDR3 length is 19 residues. Trimming cost V 5 bases and J 1 base; bases outside gene matches: 12. The CDR3 sequence: CASSTIYRTSGRTQETQYF. The CDR3, as DNA: TGTGCCAGCAGTACTATTTATAGGACTAGCGGGAGGACCCAAGAGACCCAGTACTTC.

The V gene is TRBV2, the J gene TRBJ1-2; TRBD1 might be the D (5 bases). V lost 5 bases, J lost 2 bases, and 9 bases lay in between. This CDR3 spans 13 amino acids. The germline V gene encodes CDR1 SNHLY and CDR2 FYNNEI. CDR3 sequence: CASSTRQNYGYTF. DNA of the CDR3: TGTGCCAGCAGTACGCGACAGAACTATGGCTACACCTTC.

This clone was counted between two and nine times. The rearrangement links TRBV7-9 to TRBJ1-3; D is uncertain. Germline V gene sequence: CDR1 SEHNR, CDR2 FQNEAQ (reference sequence). V dropped 4 bases and J dropped 0 bases, with 7 bases sitting between them. The CDR3 has 14 residues. CDR3 bases: TGTGCCAGCAGCTCCGAGCCCTCTGGAAACACCATATATTTT. Translated: CASSSEPSGNTIYF.

The gene calls are TRBV27 and TRBJ2-7, with D perhaps TRBD1 (5 bases). Germline lookup yields CDR1 MNHEY and CDR2 SMNVEV (reference sequence). Deletions cut 6 bases from V and 4 bases from J, with 13 bases between. The CDR3 is 13 amino acids. This chain's CDR3 is CASSSNRGYEQYF. CDR3 DNA sequence: TGTGCCAGCAGCTCCAATAGGGGTTACGAGCAGTACTTC.